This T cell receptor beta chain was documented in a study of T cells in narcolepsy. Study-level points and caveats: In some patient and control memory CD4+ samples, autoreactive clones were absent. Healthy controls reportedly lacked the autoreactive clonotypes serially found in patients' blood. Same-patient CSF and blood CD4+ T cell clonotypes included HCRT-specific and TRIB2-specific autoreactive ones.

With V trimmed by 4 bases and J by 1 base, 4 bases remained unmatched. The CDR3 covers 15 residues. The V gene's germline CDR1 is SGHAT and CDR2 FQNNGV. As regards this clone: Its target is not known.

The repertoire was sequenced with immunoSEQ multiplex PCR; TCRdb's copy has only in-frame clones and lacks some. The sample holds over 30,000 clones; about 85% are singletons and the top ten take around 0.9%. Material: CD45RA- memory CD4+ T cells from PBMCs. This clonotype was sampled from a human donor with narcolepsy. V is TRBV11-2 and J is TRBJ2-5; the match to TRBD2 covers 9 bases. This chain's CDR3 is CASSSVSGGQETQYF. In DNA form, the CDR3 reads TGTGCCAGCAGCTCTGTTAGCGGGGGCCAAGAGACCCAGTACTTC.